This TCR beta chain stems from a study of neoadjuvant anti-PD-1 for oral cavity cancer. Study background: Before surgery, most patients got three to four biweekly 3 mg/kg nivolumab doses. Non-progressing patients received a fourth nivolumab dose near day 43, then surgery on days 50-56.

PBMC libraries mostly used about 450 ng of input genomic DNA, with six replicates per sample. Measured with immunoSEQ multiplex PCR; TCRdb has only the in-frame clones, and not every one. The data contain approximately 68,000 clones, roughly nine tenths of them singletons. Time point indicated: after neoadjuvant nivolumab, at surgical resection. The source was PBMCs, collected after nivolumab (anti-PD-1) treatment. This TCR came from a person aged 35-79 years with oral cavity squamous cell carcinoma.

CDR3 in DNA: TGTGCCTGGAGTGCCACCATACACGGCTACACCTTC. Translated, it gives CAWSATIHGYTF. This chain connects TRBV30 to TRBJ1-2, with D unresolved. Germline loops: CDR1 GTSNPN, CDR2 SVGIG (reference sequence). The CDR3 has 12 residues. The germline V and J ends were trimmed by 1 base and 8 bases, with 11 bases remaining between them.